The 5 T cell receptor beta chains given below trace back to one sample, sequenced in a study of T cells in Graves' hyperthyroidism and ophthalmopathy. Amplification targeted TCR beta CDR3 regions from RNA transcripts. The TCR CDR3 was amplified in a first-round RT-PCR using the HTBI primer set. TCRdb redid the calling of the multiplex PCR reads with MiXCR, one entry per CDR3 protein. The table has 620,000 or so distinct CDR3 sequences, approximately 15% seen once. Sequences were obtained from blood. The origin of the receptors is a woman aged 50 to 60 with Graves' ophthalmopathy.

This clonotype has ten or more counts. V is TRBV12-3 or TRBV12-4 and J is TRBJ1-1, with TRBD1 matching over 10 bases. The V and J ends lost 3 bases and 3 bases, in that order; junction bases with no gene match: 7. The CDR3 consists of 16 residues. CDR3 loop: CASSLDRGVVYTEAFF. CDR3 DNA: TGTGCCAGCAGTTTGGACAGGGGGGTAGTGTACACTGAAGCTTTCTTT.

The chain has TRBV20-1 and TRBJ1-6, with TRBD1 identical over 7 bases. This CDR3 contains 13 residues. The V gene's germline CDR1 is DFQATT and CDR2 SNEGSKA (reference sequence). The J segment lost 10 bases and the V segment lost 6 bases, leaving 9 bases of the junction unmatched. In nucleotides, the CDR3 is TGCAGTGCAACAGGGGTCGGGGGGTCACCCCTCCACTTT. Protein: CSATGVGGSPLHF.

This clonotype was found a few times. The chain carries TRBV14 and TRBJ2-2, with no clear D. Germline CDR1 and CDR2: SGHDN and FVKESK. V was cut by 3 bases and J by 14 bases, with 13 bases left in between. This CDR3 comprises 12 residues. The chain's CDR3 is CASSQTAEELFF. CDR3 nucleotides: TGTGCCAGCAGCCAGACCGCCGAGGAACTGTTTTTT.

This clonotype was detected many times. The chain employs TRBV5-1 and TRBJ2-7; D possibly corresponds to TRBD2 (6 bases). CDR3 length: 13 residues. Germline assignment: CDR1 SGHRS and CDR2 YFSETQ. Trimming stripped 4 bases from V and 2 bases from J, with 10 bases between. CDR3 sequence: CASSTPGAYEQYF. Here the CDR3 DNA reads TGCGCCAGCAGCACCCCGGGAGCCTACGAGCAGTACTTC.

This clonotype was seen many times. Written as DNA, the CDR3 is TGCAGTGCTAGAGCGGCACCGGGTAGCGGGAGAGTCGAGACCCAGTACTTC. Amino acids: CSARAAPGSGRVETQYF. J is TRBJ2-5 and V is TRBV20-1, with 9 bases fitting TRBD2. Germline CDR1 and CDR2: DFQATT and SNEGSKA (reference sequence). V dropped 1 base and J dropped 5; count of bases not matched to a gene: 14. The CDR3 is 17 amino acids.